The 6 T cell receptor beta chains below were found in one sample sequenced in a study of blood T cells in healthy people across ages. The use of a sample-barcoded 5' primer and a J-beta primer mix characterized a second PCR of 7 to 11 cycles. TCRdb independently ran MiXCR on the 5' RACE reads; one entry per CDR3 protein. The sample records around 1,500,000 distinct CDR3 sequences, about 28% being singletons. The material sequenced was blood. All receptors come from a young woman in good health.

This clonotype has more than one count but fewer than ten. The V gene is TRBV29-1, the J gene TRBJ2-1; the match to TRBD2 covers 9 bases. After removal of 6 bases from V and 4 bases from J, the junction contained 13 bases not matched to a gene. The germline CDR1 and CDR2 sequences are SQVTM and ANQGSEA. The CDR3 runs 16 residues. The CDR3 here is CSVPGGAGGIYNEQFF. CDR3 in DNA: TGCAGCGTCCCCGGGGGGGCGGGAGGGATATACAATGAGCAGTTCTTC.

Regarding this clonotype: An end of the junction does not agree with germline; a read error may underlie this. The genes are TRBV11-2 and TRBJ2-1, with D possibly being TRBD1 (5 bases). CDR3 length: 15 amino acids. Germline V gives CDR1 SGHAT, CDR2 FQNNGV. The CDR3 bases are TGTGCCAGCAGCTTAACCAGGGTCACGAGCGATGATCAGTTCTTC. It encodes CASSLTRVTSDDQFF.

This chain connects TRBV28 to TRBJ1-5; 7 bases fit TRBD1. The CDR3 contains 13 residues. With 4 bases clipped from V and 9 bases from J, the junction kept 6 bases outside the gene matches. Per the germline V gene, CDR1 is MDHEN and CDR2 is SYDVKM. The CDR3 loop is CASSSTGWRPQHF. The CDR3 coding sequence is TGTGCCAGCAGTTCGACAGGGTGGCGGCCCCAGCATTTT.

Only a few counts were recorded for this clonotype. V and J are TRBV5-1 and TRBJ1-6; weak D call: TRBD1 (5 bases). Trimming shortened V by 4 bases and J by 9 bases, and 20 bases separated the two germline ends. From germline, CDR1 is SGHRS and CDR2 YFSETQ. The CDR3 is 16 residues long. CDR3 in DNA: TGCGCCAGCAGCCTGGGCAGTGCAGGGCGCGTTTCACCCCTCCACTTT. This codes for CASSLGSAGRVSPLHF.

This clonotype has a count of ten or more. As DNA, the CDR3 is TGTGCCAGCACCATGGGTCTCAACTATGGCTACACCTTC. It codes for CASTMGLNYGYTF. The rearrangement uses TRBV6-5 and TRBJ1-2; D not certain. Trimming took 7 bases from V and 2 from J, leaving 11 bases between them. Germline values: CDR1 MNHEY, CDR2 SVGAGI. The CDR3 length is 13 residues.

Concerning this clonotype: This sequence may be a read error, since a much larger clone differs from it by one base. The CDR3 protein is CASSPRQQASGVIQYF. The DNA for the CDR3 is TGTGCCAGCAGCCCACGACAACAGGCCTCCGGAGTGATCCAGTACTTC. V is TRBV5-5 and J is TRBJ2-7; perhaps TRBD1 as D (5 bases). The ends were cut back, 4 bases at V and 10 bases at J, with 27 bases in the middle. The CDR3 extends over 16 amino acids. CDR1 is SGHKS and CDR2 is YYEKEE in the germline V gene (reference sequence).